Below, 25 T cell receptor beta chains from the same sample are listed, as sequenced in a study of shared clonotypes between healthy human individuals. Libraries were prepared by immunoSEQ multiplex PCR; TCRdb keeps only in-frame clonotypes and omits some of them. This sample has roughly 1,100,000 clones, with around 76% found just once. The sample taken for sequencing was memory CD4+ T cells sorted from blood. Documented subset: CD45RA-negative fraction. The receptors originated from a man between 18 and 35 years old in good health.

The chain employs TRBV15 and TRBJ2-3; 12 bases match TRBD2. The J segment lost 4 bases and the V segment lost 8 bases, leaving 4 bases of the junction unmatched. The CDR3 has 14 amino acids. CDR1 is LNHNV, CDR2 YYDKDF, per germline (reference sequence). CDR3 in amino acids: CATSSGGAADTQYF. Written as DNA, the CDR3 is TGTGCCACCTCTAGCGGGGGGGCCGCAGATACGCAGTATTTT.

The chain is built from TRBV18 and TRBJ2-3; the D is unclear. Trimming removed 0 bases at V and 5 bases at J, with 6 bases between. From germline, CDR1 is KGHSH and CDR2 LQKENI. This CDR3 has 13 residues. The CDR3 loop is CASSPPGIDTQYF. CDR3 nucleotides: TGTGCCAGCTCACCACCGGGTATAGATACGCAGTATTTT.

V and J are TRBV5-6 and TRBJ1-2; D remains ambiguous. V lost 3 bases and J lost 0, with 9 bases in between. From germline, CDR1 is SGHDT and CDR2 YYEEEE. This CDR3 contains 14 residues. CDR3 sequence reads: CASSSTKTNYGYTF. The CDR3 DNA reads TGTGCCAGCAGCTCGACAAAAACTAACTATGGCTACACCTTC.

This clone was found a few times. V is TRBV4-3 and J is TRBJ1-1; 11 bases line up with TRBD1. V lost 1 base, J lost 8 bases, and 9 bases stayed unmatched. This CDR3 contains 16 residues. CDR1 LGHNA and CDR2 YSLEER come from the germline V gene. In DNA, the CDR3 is TGCGCCAGCAGCCAAGTCCGGACAGGGGGCGTAAGAGAAGCTTTCTTT. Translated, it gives CASSQVRTGGVREAFF.

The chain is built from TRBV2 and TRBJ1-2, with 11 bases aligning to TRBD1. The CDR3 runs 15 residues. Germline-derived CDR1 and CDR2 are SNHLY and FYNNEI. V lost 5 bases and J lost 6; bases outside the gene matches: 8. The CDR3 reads CASSPGDRGWNGYTF. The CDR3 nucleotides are TGTGCCAGCAGTCCCGGGGACAGGGGGTGGAATGGCTACACCTTC.

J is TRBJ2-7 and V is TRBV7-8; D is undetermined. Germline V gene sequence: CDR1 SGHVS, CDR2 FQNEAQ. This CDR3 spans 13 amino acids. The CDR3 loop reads CVSVGLFSYEQYF. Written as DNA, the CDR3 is TGTGTCTCCGTGGGCCTATTTTCCTACGAGCAGTACTTC.

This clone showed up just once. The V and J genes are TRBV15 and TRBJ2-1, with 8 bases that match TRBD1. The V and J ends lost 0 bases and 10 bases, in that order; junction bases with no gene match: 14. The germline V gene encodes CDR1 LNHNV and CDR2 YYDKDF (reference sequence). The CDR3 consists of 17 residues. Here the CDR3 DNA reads TGTGCCACCAGCAGAGATGGGTCGGGACAGGCCGTGAAGGAGCAGTTCTTC. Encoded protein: CATSRDGSGQAVKEQFF. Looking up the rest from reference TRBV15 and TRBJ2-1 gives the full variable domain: DAMVIQNPRYQVTQFGKPVTLSCSQTLNHNVMYWYQQKSSQAPKLLFHYYDKDFNNEADTPDNFQSRRPNTSFCFLDIRSPGLGDTAMYLCATSRDGSGQAVKEQFFGPGTRLTVL.

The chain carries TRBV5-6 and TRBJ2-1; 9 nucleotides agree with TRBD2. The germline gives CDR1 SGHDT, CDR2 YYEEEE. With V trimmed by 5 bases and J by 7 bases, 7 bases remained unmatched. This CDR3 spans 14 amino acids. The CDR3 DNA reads TGTGCCAGCAGAGGGGTAGCGGGAGTGAATGAGCAGTTCTTC. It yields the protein CASRGVAGVNEQFF.

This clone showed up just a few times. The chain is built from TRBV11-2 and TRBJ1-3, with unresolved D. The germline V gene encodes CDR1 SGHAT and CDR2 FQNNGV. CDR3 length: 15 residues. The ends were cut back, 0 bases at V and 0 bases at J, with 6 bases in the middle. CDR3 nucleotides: TGTGCCAGCAGCTTAGAAGGCCTCTCTGGAAACACCATATATTTT. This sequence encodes CASSLEGLSGNTIYF.

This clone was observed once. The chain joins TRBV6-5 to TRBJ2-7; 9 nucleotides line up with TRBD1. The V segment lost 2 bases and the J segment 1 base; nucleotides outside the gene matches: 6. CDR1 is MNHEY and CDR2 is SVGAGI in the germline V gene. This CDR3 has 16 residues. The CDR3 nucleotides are TGTGCCAGCAGTTACGCGGCCGGGACAGGGTCCTACGAGCAGTACTTC. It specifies CASSYAAGTGSYEQYF.

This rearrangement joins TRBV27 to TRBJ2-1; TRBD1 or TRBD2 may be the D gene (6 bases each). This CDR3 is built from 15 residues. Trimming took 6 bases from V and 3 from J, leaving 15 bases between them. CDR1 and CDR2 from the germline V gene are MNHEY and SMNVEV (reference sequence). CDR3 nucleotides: TGTGCCAGCAGACAAGGGGGGCTAGGCTACAATGAGCAGTTCTTC. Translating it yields CASRQGGLGYNEQFF.

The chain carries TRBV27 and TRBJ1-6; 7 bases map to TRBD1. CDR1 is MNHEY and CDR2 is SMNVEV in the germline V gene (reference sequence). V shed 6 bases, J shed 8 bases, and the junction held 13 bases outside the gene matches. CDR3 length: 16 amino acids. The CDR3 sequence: CASRLRTGDSYSPLHF. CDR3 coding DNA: TGTGCCAGCAGGCTCAGAACAGGGGACTCGTATTCACCCCTCCACTTT.

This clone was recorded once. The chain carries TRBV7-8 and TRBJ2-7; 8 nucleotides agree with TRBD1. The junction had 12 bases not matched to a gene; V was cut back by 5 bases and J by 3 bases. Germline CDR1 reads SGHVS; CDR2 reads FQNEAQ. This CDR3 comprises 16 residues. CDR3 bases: TGTGCCAGCAGCCCGGACCTCGGGACAGGTAGCTACGAGCAGTACTTC. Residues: CASSPDLGTGSYEQYF.

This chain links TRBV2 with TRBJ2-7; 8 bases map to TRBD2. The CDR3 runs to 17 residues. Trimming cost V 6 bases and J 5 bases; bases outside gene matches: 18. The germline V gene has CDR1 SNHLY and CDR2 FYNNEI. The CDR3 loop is CASRSRQLTSGGNEQYF. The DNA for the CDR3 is TGTGCCAGCAGGTCACGCCAGCTCACTAGCGGAGGAAACGAGCAGTACTTC.

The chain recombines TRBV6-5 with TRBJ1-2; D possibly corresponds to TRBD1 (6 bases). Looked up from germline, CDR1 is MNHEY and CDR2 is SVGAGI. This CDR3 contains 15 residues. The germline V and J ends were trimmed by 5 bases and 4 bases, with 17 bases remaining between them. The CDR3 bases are TGTGCCAGCAGTCCAGGGGCAGGGAAAGGCTATGGCTACACCTTC. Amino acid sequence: CASSPGAGKGYGYTF.

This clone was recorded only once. For the CDR3, the DNA is TGCGCCAGCATCGAGGAAAGACTAGCGGGGCTCAATGAGCAGTTCTTC. This gives the protein CASIEERLAGLNEQFF. The J gene is TRBJ2-1, the V gene TRBV10-2; TRBD2 agrees at 11 bases. Trimming removed 7 bases from V and 6 bases from J; junction bases left unmatched: 11. This CDR3 contains 16 residues. Germline V gene data show CDR1 as WSHSY and CDR2 as SAAADI.

The CDR3 here is CAIPVGTPGNYNEQFF. CDR3 bases: TGTGCCATCCCAGTCGGGACTCCGGGTAACTACAATGAGCAGTTCTTC. The chain combines TRBV10-3 with TRBJ2-1; maybe TRBD2 (6 bases). The V gene lost 8 bases and the J gene lost 3 bases, with 20 bases spanning the gap. This CDR3 region has 16 residues. Germline CDR1 reads ENHRY; CDR2 reads SYGVKD.

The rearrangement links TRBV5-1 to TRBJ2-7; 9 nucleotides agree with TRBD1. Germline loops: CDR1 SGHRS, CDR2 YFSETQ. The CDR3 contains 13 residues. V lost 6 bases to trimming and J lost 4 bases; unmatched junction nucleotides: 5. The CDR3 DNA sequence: TGCGCCAGCACGGACAGGGGCCAATACGAGCAGTACTTC. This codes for CASTDRGQYEQYF.

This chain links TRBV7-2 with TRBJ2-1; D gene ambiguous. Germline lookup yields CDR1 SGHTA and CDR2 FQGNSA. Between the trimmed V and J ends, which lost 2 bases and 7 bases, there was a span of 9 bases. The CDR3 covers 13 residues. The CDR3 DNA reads TGTGCCAGCAGCTTATCCTTAGGGAATGAGCAGTTCTTC. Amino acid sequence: CASSLSLGNEQFF.

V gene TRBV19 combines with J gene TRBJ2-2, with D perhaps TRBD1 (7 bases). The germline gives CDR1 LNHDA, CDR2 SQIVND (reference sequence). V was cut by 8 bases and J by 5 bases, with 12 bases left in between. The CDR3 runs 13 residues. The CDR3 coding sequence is TGTGCCAGTGAGACAGGGAGGACCGGGGAGCTGTTTTTT. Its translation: CASETGRTGELFF. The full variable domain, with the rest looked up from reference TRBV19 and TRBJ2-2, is DGGITQSPKYLFRKEGQNVTLSCEQNLNHDAMYWYRQDPGQGLRLIYYSQIVNDFQKGDIAEGYSVSREKKESFPLTVTSAQKNPTAFYLCASETGRTGELFFGEGSRLTVL.

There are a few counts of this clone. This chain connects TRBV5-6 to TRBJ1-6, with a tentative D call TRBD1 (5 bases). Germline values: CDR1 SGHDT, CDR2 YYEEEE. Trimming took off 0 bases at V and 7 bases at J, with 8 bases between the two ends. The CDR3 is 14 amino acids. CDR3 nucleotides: TGTGCCAGCAGCTTGGGCGGGACCAATTCACCCCTCCACTTT. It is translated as CASSLGGTNSPLHF.

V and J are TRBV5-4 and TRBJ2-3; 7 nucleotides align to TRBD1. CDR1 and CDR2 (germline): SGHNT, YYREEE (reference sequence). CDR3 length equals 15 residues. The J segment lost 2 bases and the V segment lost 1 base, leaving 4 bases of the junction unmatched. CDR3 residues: CASSLRQGITDTQYF. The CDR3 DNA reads TGTGCCAGCAGCTTGCGACAGGGAATCACAGATACGCAGTATTTT.

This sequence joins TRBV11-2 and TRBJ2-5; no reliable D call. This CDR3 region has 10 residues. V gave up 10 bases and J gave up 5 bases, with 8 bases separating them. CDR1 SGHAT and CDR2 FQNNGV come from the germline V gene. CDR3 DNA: TGTGCCACCGGCCGGGAGACCCAGTACTTC. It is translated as CATGRETQYF.

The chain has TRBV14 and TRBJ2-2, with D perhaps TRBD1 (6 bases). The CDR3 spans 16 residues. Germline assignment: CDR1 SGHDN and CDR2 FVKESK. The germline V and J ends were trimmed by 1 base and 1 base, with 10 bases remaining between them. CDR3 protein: CASSQGWGRNTGELFF. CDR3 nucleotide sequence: TGTGCCAGCAGCCAAGGCTGGGGGCGGAACACCGGGGAGCTGTTTTTT.

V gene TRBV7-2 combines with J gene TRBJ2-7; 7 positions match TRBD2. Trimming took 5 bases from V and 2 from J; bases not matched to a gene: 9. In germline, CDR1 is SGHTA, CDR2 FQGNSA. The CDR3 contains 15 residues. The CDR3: CASSPWRGRTYEQYF. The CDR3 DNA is TGTGCCAGCAGCCCTTGGCGGGGGAGGACCTACGAGCAGTACTTC.